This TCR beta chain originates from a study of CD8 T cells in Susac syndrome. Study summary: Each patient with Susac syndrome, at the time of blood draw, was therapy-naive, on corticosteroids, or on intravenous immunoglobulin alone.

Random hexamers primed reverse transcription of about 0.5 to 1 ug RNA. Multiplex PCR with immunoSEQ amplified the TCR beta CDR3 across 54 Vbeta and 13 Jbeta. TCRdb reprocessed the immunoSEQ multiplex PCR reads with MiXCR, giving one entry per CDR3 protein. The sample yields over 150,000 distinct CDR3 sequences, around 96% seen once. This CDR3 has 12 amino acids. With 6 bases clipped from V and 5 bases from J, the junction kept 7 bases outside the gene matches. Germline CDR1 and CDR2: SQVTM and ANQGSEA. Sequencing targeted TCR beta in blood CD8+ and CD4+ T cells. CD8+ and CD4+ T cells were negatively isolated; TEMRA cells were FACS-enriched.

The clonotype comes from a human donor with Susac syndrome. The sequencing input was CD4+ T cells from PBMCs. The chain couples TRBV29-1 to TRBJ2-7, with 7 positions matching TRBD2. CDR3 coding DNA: TGCAGCGTCGCTAGCGGCAGCCACGAGCAGTACTTC. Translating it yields CSVASGSHEQYF.